This TCR beta chain emerged from a study of Tregs in tolerant kidney transplant recipients. Recipients received nonmyeloablative bone marrow transplants from related graft donors, with transient mixed chimerism. The table came from immunoSEQ multiplex PCR; TCRdb's copy has only in-frame clones and leaves some out. Of 84,000 or so clones in the sample, 93% were seen once. V lost 8 bases to trimming and J lost 7 bases; unmatched junction nucleotides: 13. Looked up from germline, CDR1 is LNHDA and CDR2 is SQIVND (reference sequence). This CDR3 has 15 residues. The source material was CD4+ T cells from blood (PBMCs), sampled 12 months after the transplant. The V and J genes are TRBV19 and TRBJ1-5; TRBD1 matches at 8 bases. The TCR originated in a human patient who received a combined kidney and bone marrow transplant. Some T cells may possibly be graft donor cells. DNA for the CDR3: TGTGCCAGTCGCACTCTCCGGGACAGGATCCAGCCCCAGCATTTT. Its translation is CASRTLRDRIQPQHF.